This record covers a single TCR beta chain. Its antigen is as yet unknown. Sequenced material consisted of expressed TCRB transcripts (all of the isolated RNA was reverse transcribed). Assay: immunoSEQ multiplex PCR; the TCRdb copy retains only in-frame clones and omits some. The repertoire holds around 690,000 clones, with under 15% as singletons. The data belong to a study of beta chain features in type 1 diabetes. Study at large: Age, gender and cell yields were similar between patients and healthy donors.

Overall study findings and caveats: In all four CD4+ subsets, TCRB CDR3 length was significantly, moderately reduced in type 1 diabetes. PCR might pick shorter templates more often, in the same way for patients and controls.

What was sequenced was naive CD4+ T cells from blood. This sequence was found in a man aged 25-45 years with type 1 diabetes.

CDR3 protein: CSVEEYTHGELFF. The DNA of the CDR3 is TGCAGCGTTGAAGAATATACACACGGGGAGCTGTTTTTT. The rearrangement uses TRBV29-1 and TRBJ2-2, with D unclear. Deletions cut 0 bases from V and 7 bases from J, with 9 bases between. The CDR3 is 13 residues long. Germline CDR1 SQVTM, CDR2 ANQGSEA.